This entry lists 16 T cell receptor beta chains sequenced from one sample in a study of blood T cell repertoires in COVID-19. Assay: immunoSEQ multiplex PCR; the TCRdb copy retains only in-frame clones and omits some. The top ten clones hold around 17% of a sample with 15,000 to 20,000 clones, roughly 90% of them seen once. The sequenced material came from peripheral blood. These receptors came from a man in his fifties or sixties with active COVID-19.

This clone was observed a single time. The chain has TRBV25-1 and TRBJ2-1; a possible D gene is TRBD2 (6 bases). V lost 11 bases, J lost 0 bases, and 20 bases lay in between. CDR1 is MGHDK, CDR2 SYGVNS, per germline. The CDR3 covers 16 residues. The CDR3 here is CAVGTFRGSSYNEQFF. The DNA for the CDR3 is TGTGCCGTCGGGACTTTCCGAGGATCCTCCTACAATGAGCAGTTCTTC.

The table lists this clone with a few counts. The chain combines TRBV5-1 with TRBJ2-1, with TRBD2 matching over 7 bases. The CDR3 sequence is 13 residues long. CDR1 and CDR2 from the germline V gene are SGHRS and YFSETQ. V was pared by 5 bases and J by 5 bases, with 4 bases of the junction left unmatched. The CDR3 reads CASRTAGDNEQFF. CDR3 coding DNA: TGCGCCAGCAGGACCGCGGGAGACAATGAGCAGTTCTTC.

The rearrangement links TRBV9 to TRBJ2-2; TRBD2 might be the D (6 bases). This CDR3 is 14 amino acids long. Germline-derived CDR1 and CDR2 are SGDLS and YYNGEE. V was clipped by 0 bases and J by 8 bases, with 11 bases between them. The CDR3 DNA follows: TGTGCCAGCAGCGTAGAATCCGGGGGTGGGGAGCTGTTTTTT. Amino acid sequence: CASSVESGGGELFF.

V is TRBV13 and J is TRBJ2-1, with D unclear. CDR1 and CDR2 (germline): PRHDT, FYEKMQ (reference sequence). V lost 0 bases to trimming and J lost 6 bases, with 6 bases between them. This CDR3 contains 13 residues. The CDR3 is CASSLGGRNEQFF. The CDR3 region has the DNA TGTGCCAGCAGCTTAGGGGGCCGCAATGAGCAGTTCTTC.

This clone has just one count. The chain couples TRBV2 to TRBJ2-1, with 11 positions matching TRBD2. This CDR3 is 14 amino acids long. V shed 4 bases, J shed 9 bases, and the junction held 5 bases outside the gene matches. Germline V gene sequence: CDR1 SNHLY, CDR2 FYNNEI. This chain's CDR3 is CASSGLAGGGEQFF. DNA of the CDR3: TGTGCCAGCAGTGGTTTAGCGGGAGGGGGTGAGCAGTTCTTC.

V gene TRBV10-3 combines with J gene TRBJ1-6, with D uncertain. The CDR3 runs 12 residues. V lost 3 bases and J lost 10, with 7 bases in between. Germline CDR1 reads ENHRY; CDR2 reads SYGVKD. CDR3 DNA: TGTGCCATCAGTGAAGCTAAATCACCCCTCCACTTT. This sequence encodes CAISEAKSPLHF.

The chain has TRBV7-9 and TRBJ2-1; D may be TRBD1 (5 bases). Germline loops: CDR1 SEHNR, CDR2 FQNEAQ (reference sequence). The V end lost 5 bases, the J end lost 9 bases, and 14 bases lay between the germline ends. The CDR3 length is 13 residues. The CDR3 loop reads CASSGAVRTEQFF. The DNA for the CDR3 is TGTGCCAGCAGCGGGGCGGTGAGGACTGAGCAGTTCTTC.

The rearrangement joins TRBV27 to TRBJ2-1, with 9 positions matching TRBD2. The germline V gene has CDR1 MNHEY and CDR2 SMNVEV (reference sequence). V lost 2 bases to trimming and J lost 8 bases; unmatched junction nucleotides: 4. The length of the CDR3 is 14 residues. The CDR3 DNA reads TGTGCCAGCAGTTTAAGCGGGAGGTGGTATGAGCAGTTCTTC. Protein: CASSLSGRWYEQFF.

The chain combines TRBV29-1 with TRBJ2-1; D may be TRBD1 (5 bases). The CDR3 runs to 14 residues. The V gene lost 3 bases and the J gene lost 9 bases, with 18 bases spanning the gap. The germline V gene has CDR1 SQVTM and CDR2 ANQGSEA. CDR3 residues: CSVEGRVIIGEQFF. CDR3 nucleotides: TGCAGCGTTGAGGGCAGGGTTATCATCGGTGAGCAGTTCTTC.

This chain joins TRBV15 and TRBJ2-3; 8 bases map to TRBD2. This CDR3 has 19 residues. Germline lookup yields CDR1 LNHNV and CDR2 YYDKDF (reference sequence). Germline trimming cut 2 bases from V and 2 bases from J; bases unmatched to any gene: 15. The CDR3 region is CATSRPPGLAGGNTDTQYF. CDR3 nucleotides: TGTGCCACCAGCAGACCGCCGGGGTTGGCGGGAGGCAACACAGATACGCAGTATTTT. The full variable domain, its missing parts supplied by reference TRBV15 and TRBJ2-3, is DAMVIQNPRYQVTQFGKPVTLSCSQTLNHNVMYWYQQKSSQAPKLLFHYYDKDFNNEADTPDNFQSRRPNTSFCFLDIRSPGLGDTAMYLCATSRPPGLAGGNTDTQYFGPGTRLTVL.

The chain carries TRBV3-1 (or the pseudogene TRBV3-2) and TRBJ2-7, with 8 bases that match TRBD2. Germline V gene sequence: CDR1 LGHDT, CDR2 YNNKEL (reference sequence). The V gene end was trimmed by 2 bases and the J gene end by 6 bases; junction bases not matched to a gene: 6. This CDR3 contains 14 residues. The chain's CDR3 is CASSQIPGGGEQYF. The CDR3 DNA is TGTGCCAGCAGCCAAATCCCGGGAGGGGGCGAGCAGTACTTC.

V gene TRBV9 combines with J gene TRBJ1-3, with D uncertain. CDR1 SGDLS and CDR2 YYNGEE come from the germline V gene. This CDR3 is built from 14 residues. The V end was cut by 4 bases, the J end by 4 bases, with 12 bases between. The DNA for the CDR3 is TGTGCCAGCAGCCCCGGACTTACGGGAAACACCATATATTTT. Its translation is CASSPGLTGNTIYF.

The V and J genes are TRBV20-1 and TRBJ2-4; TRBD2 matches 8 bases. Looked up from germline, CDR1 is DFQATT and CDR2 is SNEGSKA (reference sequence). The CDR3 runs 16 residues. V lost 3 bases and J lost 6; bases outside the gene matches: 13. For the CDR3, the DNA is TGCAGTGCTAGTCTAAGGTTTAGCGGGGTAGGAAACATTCAGTACTTC. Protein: CSASLRFSGVGNIQYF.

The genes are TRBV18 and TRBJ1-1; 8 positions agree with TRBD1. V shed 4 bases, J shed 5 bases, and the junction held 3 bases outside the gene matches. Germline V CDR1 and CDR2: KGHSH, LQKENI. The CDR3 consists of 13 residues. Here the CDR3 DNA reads TGTGCCAGCTCACGGACAGGGCGAACTGAAGCTTTCTTT. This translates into CASSRTGRTEAFF.

The CDR3 DNA is TGTGCCAGCAGCCCAGCGGGGGGGCTTGGCTACACCTTC. Translated, it gives CASSPAGGLGYTF. The chain links TRBV11-3 to TRBJ1-2, with D possibly matching TRBD1 (6 bases). The germline CDR1 and CDR2 sequences are SGHNT and YENEEA. The CDR3 sequence is 13 residues long. V lost 5 bases, J lost 7 bases, and 14 bases lay in between.

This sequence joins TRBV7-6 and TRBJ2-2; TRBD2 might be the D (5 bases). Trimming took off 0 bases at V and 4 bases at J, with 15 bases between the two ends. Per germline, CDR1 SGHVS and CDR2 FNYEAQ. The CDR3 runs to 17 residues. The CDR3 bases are TGTGCCAGCAGCTTAGCGGCTCTAGCTTTGGGCACCGGGGAGCTGTTTTTT. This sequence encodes CASSLAALALGTGELFF.